The 14 T cell receptor beta chains presented below share a single source sample, sequenced in a study of blood T cells in healthy people across ages. A second PCR, run for about 7 to 12 cycles, used a sample-barcoded 5' primer plus a J-beta primer mix. Each CDR3 protein is one row after TCRdb ran MiXCR on the 5' RACE reads. The sample lists some 1.5 million distinct CDR3 sequences, roughly 27% occurring once. Sequencing was performed on blood. The receptors were sampled from a woman in her 30s in good health.

The rearrangement uses TRBV29-1 and TRBJ1-3, with D tentatively TRBD1 (5 bases). The CDR3 contains 14 residues. Germline V gene sequence: CDR1 SQVTM, CDR2 ANQGSEA. V was clipped by 2 bases and J by 4 bases, with 12 bases between them. CDR3 residues: CSVEKGTGGNTIYF. The CDR3 coding sequence is TGCAGCGTTGAAAAGGGAACAGGAGGAAACACCATATATTTT.

The rearrangement joins TRBV7-9 to TRBJ2-5, with D perhaps given as TRBD1 or TRBD2 (5 bases each). This CDR3 spans 18 amino acids. V was pared by 5 bases and J by 4 bases, with 26 bases between. Germline lookup yields CDR1 SEHNR and CDR2 FQNEAQ (reference sequence). As DNA, the CDR3 is TGTGCCAGCAGCCCCCCGATCGGGACCTCAATCAAGGGAGAGACCCAGTACTTC. It encodes CASSPPIGTSIKGETQYF. The whole variable domain, filled in from reference TRBV7-9 and TRBJ2-5, reads DTGVSQNPRHKITKRGQNVTFRCDPISEHNRLYWYRQTLGQGPEFLTYFQNEAQLEKSRLLSDRFSAERPKGSFSTLEIQRTEQGDSAMYLCASSPPIGTSIKGETQYFGPGTRLLVL.

V and J are TRBV9 and TRBJ2-5; 9 bases map to TRBD2. CDR1 and CDR2 from the germline V gene are SGDLS and YYNGEE. J lost 0 bases, V lost 8 bases, and 8 bases had no gene match. The CDR3 runs 15 residues. The CDR3 DNA sequence: TGTGCCAGTAGCTATAGCGGGGGATACCAAGAGACCCAGTACTTC. It is translated as CASSYSGGYQETQYF. Drawing the rest from reference TRBV9 and TRBJ2-5, the complete variable domain is DSGVTQTPKHLITATGQRVTLRCSPRSGDLSVYWYQQSLDQGLQFLIQYYNGEERAKGNILERFSAQQFPDLHSELNLSSLELGDSALYFCASSYSGGYQETQYFGPGTRLLVL.

This clonotype was counted at least ten times. This chain connects TRBV4-1 to TRBJ1-2; D may be TRBD1 (5 bases). CDR1 and CDR2 from the germline V gene are MGHRA and YSYEKL. This CDR3 spans 17 amino acids. V was shortened by 4 bases and J by 4 bases, with 22 bases between the two germline ends. The CDR3 region is CASSPSGSGRASYGYTF. The CDR3 bases are TGCGCCAGCAGCCCTAGTGGCAGCGGCAGGGCTAGCTATGGCTACACCTTC.

In its sample, this clonotype was seen a few times. The V call is TRBV12-3 or TRBV12-4, the J call TRBJ2-7; 7 positions match TRBD2. The junction had 5 bases not matched to a gene; V was cut back by 6 bases and J by 0 bases. The CDR3 covers 14 residues. The chain's CDR3 is CASSSGTPSYEQYF. For the CDR3, the DNA is TGTGCCAGCAGCAGCGGGACCCCCTCCTACGAGCAGTACTTC.

V and J are TRBV20-1 and TRBJ1-2; TRBD1 agrees at 7 bases. The ends lost 6 bases at V and 4 bases at J; junction bases unmatched: 8. CDR1 and CDR2 (germline): DFQATT, SNEGSKA (reference sequence). There are 13 residues in the CDR3. The CDR3: CSAWGDRSYGYTF. The CDR3 bases are TGCAGTGCCTGGGGGGACAGATCCTATGGCTACACCTTC.

This clonotype was detected a few times. This sequence joins TRBV2 and TRBJ2-3; 8 positions agree with TRBD2. The CDR3 runs 16 residues. J lost 1 base, V lost 7 bases, and 10 bases had no gene match. Per the germline V gene, CDR1 is SNHLY and CDR2 is FYNNEI. The CDR3 DNA sequence: TGTGCCAGCAAACGGAGCGGGAGTATTCGCACAGATACGCAGTATTTT. Its translation is CASKRSGSIRTDTQYF.

The V call is TRBV7-9, the J call TRBJ2-7; D not resolved. V dropped 2 bases and J dropped 2 bases, with 13 bases sitting between them. The germline gives CDR1 SEHNR, CDR2 FQNEAQ (reference sequence). The length of the CDR3 is 15 residues. CDR3 in amino acids: CASSLTEVMTYEQYF. Here the CDR3 DNA reads TGTGCCAGCAGCTTAACGGAAGTTATGACCTACGAGCAGTACTTC.

This clonotype was detected a few times. This chain links TRBV6-6 with TRBJ1-5, with D hard to call. The germline V and J ends were trimmed by 4 bases and 0 bases, with 16 bases remaining between them. CDR1 is MNHNY and CDR2 is SVGAGI in the germline V gene (reference sequence). The CDR3 loop spans 17 amino acids. CDR3: CASSFPRTAYSNQPQHF. Here the CDR3 DNA reads TGTGCCAGCAGTTTTCCTCGGACTGCCTATAGCAATCAGCCCCAGCATTTT.

This clonotype came up once. A much more abundant neighbour one base away suggests this may be a read error. The chain recombines TRBV25-1 with TRBJ2-7, with D unresolved. CDR1 MGHDK and CDR2 SYGVNS come from the germline V gene. The CDR3 covers 13 residues. In DNA form, the CDR3 reads TGTGCCAGCAGTGACCAGTCATCCTACGAGCGGTACTTC. The encoded protein is CASSDQSSYERYF.

V gene TRBV24-1 combines with J gene TRBJ2-3; D remains unclear. The CDR3 loop spans 15 amino acids. Between the trimmed V and J ends, which lost 2 bases and 2 bases, there was a span of 10 bases. CDR1 KGHDR and CDR2 SFDVKD come from the germline V gene. The CDR3 protein is CATSDSGGSTDTQYF. CDR3 in DNA: TGTGCCACCAGTGATTCCGGTGGATCCACAGATACGCAGTATTTT.

This clonotype came up a few times. J is TRBJ2-5 and V is TRBV5-1; D call uncertain. Germline V CDR1 and CDR2: SGHRS, YFSETQ. CDR3 length: 16 residues. V lost 0 bases, J lost 2 bases, and 14 bases lay in between. DNA of the CDR3: TGCGCCAGCAGCTTGGGGTCCGGAAAGTTACAAGAGACCCAGTACTTC. Protein sequence: CASSLGSGKLQETQYF.

This clonotype occurred a few times. This chain joins TRBV20-1 and TRBJ2-2; D is perhaps TRBD1 (5 bases). The germline V gene encodes CDR1 DFQATT and CDR2 SNEGSKA (reference sequence). CDR3 size: 16 residues. Trimming removed 0 bases at V and 1 base at J, with 12 bases between. Written as DNA, the CDR3 is TGCAGTGCTAGAGATCCAACAGGACAGAACACCGGGGAGCTGTTTTTT. It is translated as CSARDPTGQNTGELFF.

The chain employs TRBV6-6 and TRBJ2-1; 13 nucleotides agree with TRBD2. The CDR3 covers 16 residues. Losses at the gene ends were 5 bases for V and 8 bases for J; bases not matched to a gene: 9. Looked up from germline, CDR1 is MNHNY and CDR2 is SVGAGI (reference sequence). The CDR3 sequence: CASSGTSGAFRDEQFF. CDR3 nucleotide sequence: TGTGCCAGCAGTGGGACTAGCGGGGCCTTTCGGGATGAGCAGTTCTTC.